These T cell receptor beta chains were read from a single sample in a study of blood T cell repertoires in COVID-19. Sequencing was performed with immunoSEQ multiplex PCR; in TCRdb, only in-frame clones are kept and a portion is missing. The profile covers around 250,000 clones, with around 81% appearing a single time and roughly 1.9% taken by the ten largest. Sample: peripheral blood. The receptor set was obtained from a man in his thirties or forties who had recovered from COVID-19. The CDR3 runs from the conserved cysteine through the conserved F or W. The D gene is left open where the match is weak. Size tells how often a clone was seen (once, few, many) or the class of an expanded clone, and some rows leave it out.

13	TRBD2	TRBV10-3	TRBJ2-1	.	CAIRAGLGDEQFF	TGTGCCATCAGGGCGGGACTAGGGGATGAGCAGTTCTTC
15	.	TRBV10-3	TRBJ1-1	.	CATSRGQTSNTEAFF	TGTGCCACCTCTCGAGGGCAGACTAGCAACACTGAAGCTTTCTTT
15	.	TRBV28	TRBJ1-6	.	CASSPSFGENSPLHF	TGTGCCAGCAGTCCTTCTTTCGGGGAAAATTCACCCCTCCACTTT
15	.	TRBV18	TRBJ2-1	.	CASSPGTTVQGEQFF	TGTGCCAGCTCACCCGGGACTACCGTACAGGGTGAGCAGTTCTTC
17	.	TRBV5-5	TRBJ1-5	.	CASSLGRATNSNQPQHF	TGTGCCAGCAGCTTAGGGAGGGCAACCAATAGCAATCAGCCCCAGCATTTT
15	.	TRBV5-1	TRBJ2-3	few	CASSDPGGPTDTQYF	TGCGCCAGCAGCGATCCGGGGGGCCCCACAGATACGCAGTATTTT
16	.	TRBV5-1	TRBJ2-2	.	CASSLGANSRPGELFF	TGCGCCAGCAGCTTGGGGGCTAACAGTAGGCCCGGGGAGCTGTTTTTT
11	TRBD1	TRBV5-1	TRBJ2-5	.	CATGTAETQYF	TGCGCCACCGGGACAGCAGAGACCCAGTACTTC
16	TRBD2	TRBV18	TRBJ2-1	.	CASSPATTSGYNEQFF	TGTGCCAGCTCACCAGCCACGACTAGCGGTTACAATGAGCAGTTCTTC
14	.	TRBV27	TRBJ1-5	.	CASSHRQLGQPQHF	TGTGCCAGCAGCCACAGACAGCTTGGACAGCCCCAGCATTTT
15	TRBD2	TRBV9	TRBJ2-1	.	CASSVTAGDYNEQFF	TGTGCCAGCAGCGTAACAGCGGGGGACTACAATGAGCAGTTCTTC
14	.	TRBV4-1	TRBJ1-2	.	CASSQEPAGYGYTF	TGCGCCAGCAGCCAAGAACCGGCAGGGTATGGCTACACCTTC
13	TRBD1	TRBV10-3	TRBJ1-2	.	CAISKDRVYGYTF	TGTGCCATCAGTAAGGACAGGGTGTATGGCTACACCTTC
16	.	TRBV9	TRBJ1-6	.	CASSVDPGTQNSPLHF	TGTGCCAGCAGCGTAGACCCCGGGACACAAAATTCACCCCTCCACTTT
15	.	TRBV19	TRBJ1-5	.	CASSPTVYSNQPQHF	TGTGCCAGTAGCCCGACAGTATATAGCAATCAGCCCCAGCATTTT
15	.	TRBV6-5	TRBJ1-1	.	CASSYSPGAGAEAFF	TGTGCCAGCAGTTACTCCCCGGGCGCGGGGGCTGAAGCTTTCTTT
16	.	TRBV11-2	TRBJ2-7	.	CASSSTQGTIIFEQYF	TGTGCCAGCAGCTCCACTCAAGGAACTATAATCTTCGAGCAGTACTTC
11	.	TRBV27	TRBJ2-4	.	CASSGGGIQYF	TGTGCCAGCAGTGGTGGCGGCATTCAGTACTTC
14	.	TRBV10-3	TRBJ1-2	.	CAISGGGVGYGYTF	TGTGCCATCAGTGGTGGGGGCGTCGGCTATGGCTACACCTTC
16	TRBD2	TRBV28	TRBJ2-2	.	CASSPVIAGNTGELFF	TGTGCCAGCAGTCCCGTGATAGCGGGGAACACCGGGGAGCTGTTTTTT
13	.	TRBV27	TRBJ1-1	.	CASSFSGLTEAFF	TGTGCCAGCAGTTTCTCAGGGTTGACTGAAGCTTTCTTT
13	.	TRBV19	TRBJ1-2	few	CASHKEFLGGYTF	TGTGCCAGTCATAAGGAGTTCTTGGGTGGCTACACCTTC
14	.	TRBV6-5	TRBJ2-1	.	CAGAWGVNSNEQFF	TGTGCCGGGGCTTGGGGGGTGAACAGTAATGAGCAGTTCTTC
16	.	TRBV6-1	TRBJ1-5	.	CASSEEGGWEAQPQHF	TGTGCCAGCAGTGAAGAGGGTGGCTGGGAGGCCCAGCCCCAGCATTTT
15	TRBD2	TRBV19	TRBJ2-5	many	CASSISGGVQETQYF	TGTGCCAGTAGTATTAGCGGGGGAGTGCAAGAGACCCAGTACTTC
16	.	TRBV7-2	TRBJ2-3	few	CASSPERDSGPDTQYF	TGTGCCAGCAGCCCCGAACGGGACTCAGGGCCAGATACGCAGTATTTT
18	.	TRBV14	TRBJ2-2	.	CASSQGRARPGLRGELFF	TGTGCCAGCAGCCAAGGCCGTGCCAGACCAGGGTTACGTGGGGAGCTGTTTTTT
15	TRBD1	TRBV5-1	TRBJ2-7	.	CASSLLGTGTYEQYF	TGCGCCAGCAGCTTGCTCGGGACAGGTACCTACGAGCAGTACTTC
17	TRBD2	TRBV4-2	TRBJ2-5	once	CASSQEELAGGWETQYF	TGTGCCAGCAGCCAAGAGGAACTAGCGGGGGGTTGGGAGACCCAGTACTTC
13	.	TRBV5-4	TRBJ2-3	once	CASSLVGVDTQYF	TGTGCCAGCAGCTTGGTCGGGGTCGATACGCAGTATTTT
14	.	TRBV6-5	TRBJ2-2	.	CASSPGQNTGELFF	TGTGCCAGCAGTCCGGGACAGAACACCGGGGAGCTGTTTTTT
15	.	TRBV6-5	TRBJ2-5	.	CASSYFRHSQETQYF	TGTGCCAGCAGTTACTTTCGACACAGCCAAGAGACCCAGTACTTC
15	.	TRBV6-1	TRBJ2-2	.	CASSENRVLTGELFF	TGTGCCAGCAGTGAAAACAGGGTCCTAACCGGGGAGCTGTTTTTT
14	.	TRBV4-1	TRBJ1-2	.	CASSQVTGNYGYTF	TGCGCCAGCAGCCAAGTTACGGGTAACTATGGCTACACCTTC
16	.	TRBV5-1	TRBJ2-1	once	CASSLERWGEHNEQFF	TGCGCCAGCAGCTTGGAGAGGTGGGGGGAACACAATGAGCAGTTCTTC
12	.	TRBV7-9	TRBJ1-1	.	CASSLGPGQAFF	TGTGCCAGCAGCTTAGGGCCTGGTCAAGCTTTCTTT
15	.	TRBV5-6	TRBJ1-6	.	CASSLAPGRDSPLHF	TGTGCCAGCAGCTTGGCCCCAGGGAGGGATTCACCCCTCCACTTT
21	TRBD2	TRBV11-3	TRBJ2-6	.	CASSLEGTSRQHPLGANVLTF	TGTGCCAGCAGCTTAGAAGGGACTAGCCGACAACATCCCTTGGGGGCCAACGTCCTGACTTTC
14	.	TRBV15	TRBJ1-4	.	CATSREGEMEKLFF	TGTGCCACCAGCAGAGAAGGGGAAATGGAAAAACTGTTTTTT
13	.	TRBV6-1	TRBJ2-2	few	CASSDIPGGELFF	TGTGCCAGCAGTGATATCCCAGGCGGGGAGCTGTTTTTT
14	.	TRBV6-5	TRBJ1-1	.	CASSAPGLLTEAFF	TGTGCCAGCAGCGCGCCGGGGTTGTTGACTGAAGCTTTCTTT
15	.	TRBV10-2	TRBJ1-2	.	CASSEGRSTGYGYTF	TGCGCCAGCAGTGAGGGCAGGTCAACGGGGTATGGCTACACCTTC
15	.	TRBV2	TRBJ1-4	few	CASSEQTRGNEKLFF	TGTGCCAGCAGTGAACAAACACGGGGGAATGAAAAACTGTTTTTT
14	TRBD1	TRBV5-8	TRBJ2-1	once	CASSFTGGYHEQFF	TGTGCCAGCAGCTTTACAGGGGGTTACCATGAGCAGTTCTTC
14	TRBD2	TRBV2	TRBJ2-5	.	CASSETSGGQTQYF	TGTGCCAGCAGTGAAACTAGCGGGGGCCAGACCCAGTACTTC
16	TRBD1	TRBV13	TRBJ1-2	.	CASSPWTGTDNYGYTF	TGTGCCAGCAGCCCATGGACAGGGACCGATAACTATGGCTACACCTTC
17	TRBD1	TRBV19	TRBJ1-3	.	CASSPPGQLYSGNTIYF	TGTGCCAGTAGTCCCCCGGGACAGCTGTACTCTGGAAACACCATATATTTT
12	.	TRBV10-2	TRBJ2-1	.	CASSEGDSSKFF	TGCGCCAGCAGTGAGGGGGACTCCTCAAAGTTCTTC
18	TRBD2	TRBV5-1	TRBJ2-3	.	CASSYTGLAGGGADTQYF	TGCGCCAGCAGCTATACTGGACTAGCGGGGGGAGGCGCAGATACGCAGTATTTT
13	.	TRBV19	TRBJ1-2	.	CASSPDRNYGYTF	TGTGCCAGTAGTCCAGACAGGAACTATGGCTACACCTTC
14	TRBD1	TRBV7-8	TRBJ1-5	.	CASSEGQGSQPQHF	TGTGCCAGCAGCGAAGGACAGGGCAGTCAGCCCCAGCATTTT
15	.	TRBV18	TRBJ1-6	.	CASSQTTGRDSPLHF	TGTGCCAGCTCACAAACTACAGGGAGGGATTCACCCCTCCACTTT
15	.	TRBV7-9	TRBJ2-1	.	CASSSPWGGDDEQFF	TGTGCCAGCAGTAGCCCCTGGGGAGGAGATGATGAGCAGTTCTTC
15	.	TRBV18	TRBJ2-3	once	CASFTSLGDGDTQYF	TGTGCCAGCTTCACGAGCCTCGGAGATGGGGATACGCAGTATTTT
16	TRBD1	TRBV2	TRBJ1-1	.	CASSSSTGGGISEAFF	TGTGCCAGCAGTTCATCAACAGGGGGCGGGATATCTGAAGCTTTCTTT
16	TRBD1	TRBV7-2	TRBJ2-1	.	CASSLDAGGSQGEQFF	TGTGCCAGCAGCTTAGATGCAGGGGGCTCCCAGGGGGAGCAGTTCTTC